This entry features one TCR beta chain sequence. The sample originates from a study of blood T cell repertoires in COVID-19. Only in-frame clones appear in the TCRdb table, and some are missing; sequencing was by immunoSEQ multiplex PCR. The sample carries some 260,000 clones, roughly 86% recorded once. Sequenced input: peripheral blood. This clonotype originated in a woman younger than 45 with acute or convalescent COVID-19.

The CDR3: CASSPSTGREAFF. CDR3 nucleotides: TGCGCCAGCAGCCCATCGACAGGGAGAGAAGCTTTCTTT. The chain has TRBV5-1 and TRBJ1-1; 7 bases align to TRBD1. In germline, CDR1 is SGHRS, CDR2 YFSETQ. The CDR3 length is 13 residues. V lost 4 bases and J lost 8; bases outside the gene matches: 8.